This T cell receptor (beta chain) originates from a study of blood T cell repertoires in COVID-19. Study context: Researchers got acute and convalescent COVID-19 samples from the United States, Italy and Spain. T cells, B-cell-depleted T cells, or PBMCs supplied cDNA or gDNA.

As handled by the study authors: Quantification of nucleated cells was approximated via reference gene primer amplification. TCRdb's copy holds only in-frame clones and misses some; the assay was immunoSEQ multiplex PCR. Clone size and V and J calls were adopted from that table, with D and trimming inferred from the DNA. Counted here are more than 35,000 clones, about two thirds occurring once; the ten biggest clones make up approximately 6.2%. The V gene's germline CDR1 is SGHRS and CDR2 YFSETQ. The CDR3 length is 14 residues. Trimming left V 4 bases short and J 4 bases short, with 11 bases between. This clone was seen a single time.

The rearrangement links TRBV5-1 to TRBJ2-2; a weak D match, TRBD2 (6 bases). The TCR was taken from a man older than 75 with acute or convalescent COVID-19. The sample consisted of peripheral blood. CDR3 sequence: CASSRDSFTGELFF. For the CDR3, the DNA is TGCGCCAGCAGCCGGGACTCATTCACCGGGGAGCTGTTTTTT.